This T cell receptor beta chain appears in the sequencing data of a study of T cell responses to AZD1222 COVID-19 vaccine. TCRdb's table, derived via immunoSEQ multiplex PCR, lists solely in-frame clones and lacks some. In the table there are 90,000 to 150,000 clones, approximately 90% of which are singletons. Germline trimming cut 4 bases from V and 6 bases from J; bases unmatched to any gene: 5. The CDR3 length is 15 residues. Germline V gives CDR1 SGHRS, CDR2 YFSETQ. The TCR was taken from an adult in good health. The chain links TRBV5-1 to TRBJ2-1; 12 positions agree with TRBD2. The sequenced sample was peripheral blood, obtained on day 0 of AZD1222 vaccination. CDR3 sequence reads: CASSVGLAGRNEQFF. CDR3 coding DNA: TGCGCCAGCAGCGTGGGACTAGCGGGCCGCAATGAGCAGTTCTTC.